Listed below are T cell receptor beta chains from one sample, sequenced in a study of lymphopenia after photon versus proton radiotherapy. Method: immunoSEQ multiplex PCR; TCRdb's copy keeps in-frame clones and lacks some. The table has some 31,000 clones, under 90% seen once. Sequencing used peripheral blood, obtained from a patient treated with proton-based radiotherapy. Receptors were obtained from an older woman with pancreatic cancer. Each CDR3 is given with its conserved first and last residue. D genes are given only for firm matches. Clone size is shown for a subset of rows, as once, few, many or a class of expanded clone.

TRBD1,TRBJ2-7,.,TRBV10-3,TGTGCCATCACCGGGACAGGCGACCTCTACGAGCAGTACTTC,CAITGTGDLYEQYF
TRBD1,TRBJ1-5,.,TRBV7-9,TGTGCCAGCAGCTTAGGGACAGGGGTACATCAGCCCCAGCATTTT,CASSLGTGVHQPQHF
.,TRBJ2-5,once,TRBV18,TGTGCCAGCTCACAACGACTGGAACAAGAGACCCAGTACTTC,CASSQRLEQETQYF
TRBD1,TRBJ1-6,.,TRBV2,TGTGCCAGCGGACAGGATAATTCACCCCTCCACTTT,CASGQDNSPLHF
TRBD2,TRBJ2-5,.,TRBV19,TGTGCCAGCCGGACTAGCGGGAGGGCCCTTTTCGAGACCCAGTACTTC,CASRTSGRALFETQYF
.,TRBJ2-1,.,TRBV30,TGTGCCTGGAGTATCGGACTTGCGAATGAGCAGTTCTTC,CAWSIGLANEQFF
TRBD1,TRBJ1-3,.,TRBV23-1,TGCGCCAGCAGCCCGACAGGGGCATACTGTGGAAACACCATATATTTT,CASSPTGAYCGNTIYF
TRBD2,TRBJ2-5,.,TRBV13,TGTGCCAGCAGTTTACCCTCTAGCGGACAAGAGACCCAGTACTTC,CASSLPSSGQETQYF
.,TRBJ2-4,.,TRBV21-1,TGTGCCAGCAGCAAAGTGGGCGGGGAGGTAGCCAAAAACATTCAGTACTTC,CASSKVGGEVAKNIQYF
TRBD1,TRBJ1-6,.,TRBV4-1,TGCGCCAGCAGCCAAGAGACAGGGGCAAGATCACCCCTCCACTTT,CASSQETGARSPLHF
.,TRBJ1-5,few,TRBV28,TGTGCCAGCAGCTCCGACACAGGCGGCAATCAGCCCCAGCATTTT,CASSSDTGGNQPQHF
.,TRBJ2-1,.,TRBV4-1,TGCGCCAGCAGCCAAACCGGGCCCTGGGACAATGAGCAGTTCTTC,CASSQTGPWDNEQFF
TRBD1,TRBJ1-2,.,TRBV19,TGTGCCAGTAGTCTAAGACAGGGGGGGAACTATGGCTACACCTTC,CASSLRQGGNYGYTF
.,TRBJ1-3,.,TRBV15,TGTGCCACCAGCAGAGATCGGGGGGTCTCCTTAAACACCATATATTTT,CATSRDRGVSLNTIYF
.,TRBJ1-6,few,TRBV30,TGTGCCTGGAGCCCTGGGGACGGGGCTTCTACACCCCTCCACTTT,CAWSPGDGASTPLHF
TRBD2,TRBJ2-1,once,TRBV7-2,TGTGCCAGCAGCTTAGAGAGCGGGAGGGCTAAAAATGAGCAGTTCTTC,CASSLESGRAKNEQFF
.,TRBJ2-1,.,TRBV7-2,TGTGCCAGCAGCTTAGATGGGGTGGGCCCATATGAGCAGTTCTTC,CASSLDGVGPYEQFF
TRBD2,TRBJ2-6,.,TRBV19,TGTGCCAGTAGTATAGGAGTAGCGGGAGTACCGGGCTCTGGGGCCAACGTCCTGACTTTC,CASSIGVAGVPGSGANVLTF
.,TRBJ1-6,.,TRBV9,TGTGCCAGCAGTTTTTTGGCCAATTCACCCCTCCACTTT,CASSFLANSPLHF
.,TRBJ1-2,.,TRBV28,TGTGCCAGCAGTTCACCCGGGACAAAGCGTGGCTACACCTTC,CASSSPGTKRGYTF
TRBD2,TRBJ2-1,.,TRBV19,TGTGCCAGTAGTTCGAGTAGGGAGGGGCGATTAGCGGGAGCGCTCAGGCAGTTCTTC,CASSSSREGRLAGALRQFF
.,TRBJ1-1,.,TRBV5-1,TGCGCCAGCAGCTTGGTCGCCTTGAACACTGAAGCTTTCTTT,CASSLVALNTEAFF
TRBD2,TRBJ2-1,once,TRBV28,TGTGCCAGCAGTTTAGCGGCAGCGGGGCCCTTAGAGCAGTTCTTC,CASSLAAAGPLEQFF
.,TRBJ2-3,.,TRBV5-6,TGTGCCAGCAGCTTGCGGGGGCTTCTCACAGATACGCAGTATTTT,CASSLRGLLTDTQYF
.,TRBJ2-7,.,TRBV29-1,TGCAGCGTTGAACCCCCAGGGAGCTCCTACGAGCAGTACTTC,CSVEPPGSSYEQYF
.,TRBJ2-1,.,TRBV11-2,TGTGCCAGCAGCTTCCGGACTATGACAGGTGAGCAGTTCTTC,CASSFRTMTGEQFF
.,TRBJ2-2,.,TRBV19,TGTGCCAGTAGTTTCCTAACTAGGAACACCGGGGAGCTGTTTTTT,CASSFLTRNTGELFF
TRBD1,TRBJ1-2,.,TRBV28,TGTGCCAGCAGTCCGCCGACAGGGTCCTATGGCTACACCTTC,CASSPPTGSYGYTF
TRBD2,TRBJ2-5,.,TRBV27,TGTGCCAGCAGTTTATCGCGGACTAGCGGGAGGGCCTCGGAGACCCAGTACTTC,CASSLSRTSGRASETQYF
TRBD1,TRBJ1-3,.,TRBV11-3,TGTGCCAGCAGCTGGACAGGGGTCGGCACCATATATTTT,CASSWTGVGTIYF
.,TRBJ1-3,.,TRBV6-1,TGTGCCAGCAGTGGGACCGGCAAGGCGCACGGAAACACCATATATTTT,CASSGTGKAHGNTIYF
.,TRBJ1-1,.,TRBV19,TGTGCCAGTAGTAAAGAGAATGAAGCTTTCTTT,CASSKENEAFF
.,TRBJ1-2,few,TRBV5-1,TGCGCCAGCAGCTTAGAGAGTGTGGGTGGCTACACCTTC,CASSLESVGGYTF
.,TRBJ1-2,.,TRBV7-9,TGTGCCAGCAGCTTCGGGCAGACTCTCTATGGCTACACCTTC,CASSFGQTLYGYTF
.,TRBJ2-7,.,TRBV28,TGTGCCAGCAGTTTCCCCCACGGTCGGTCAACCTACGAGCAGTACTTC,CASSFPHGRSTYEQYF
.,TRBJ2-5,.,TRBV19,TGTGCCAGTAGTAGCCAAGAGACCCAGTACTTC,CASSSQETQYF
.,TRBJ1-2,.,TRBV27,TGTGCCAGCAGTCCCGAGCGGGGCTATGGCTACACCTTC,CASSPERGYGYTF
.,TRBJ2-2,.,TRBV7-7,TGTGCTAGCAGCCCCCAAACGAGCGGGACCGGGGAGCTGTTTTTT,CASSPQTSGTGELFF
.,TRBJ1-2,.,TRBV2,TGTGCCAGCTCCCCGAGGGCTCTTGGAAACTATGGCTACACCTTC,CASSPRALGNYGYTF
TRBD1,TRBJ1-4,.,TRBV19,TGTGCCAGTATCCTTGGACAGGGGGCGAATAATGAAAAACTGTTTTTT,CASILGQGANNEKLFF
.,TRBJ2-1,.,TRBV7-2,TGTGCCAGCAGCTCGGGAGTTGGGGGGCACAATGAGCAGTTCTTC,CASSSGVGGHNEQFF
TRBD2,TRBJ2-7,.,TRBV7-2,TGTGCCAGCAGCTTGGGACTAGCGGGGCGACTCTCCTACGAGCAGTACTTC,CASSLGLAGRLSYEQYF
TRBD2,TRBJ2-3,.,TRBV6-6,TGTGCCAGTAGTTGGGGGAGGGCCACAGATACGCAGTATTTT,CASSWGRATDTQYF
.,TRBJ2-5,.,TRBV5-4,TGTGCCAGCAGCTTGCGGGGGCAGGGGGAACGAGAGACCCAGTACTTC,CASSLRGQGERETQYF
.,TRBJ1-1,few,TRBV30,TGTGCCTGGGAAACGAACACTGAAGCTTTCTTT,CAWETNTEAFF
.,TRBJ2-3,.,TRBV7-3,TGTGCCAGCAGCTTAACGGTGTCTAGCACAGATACGCAGTATTTT,CASSLTVSSTDTQYF
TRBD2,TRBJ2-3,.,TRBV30,TGTGCCTGGAGTCGGGGACTAGTGACAGATACGCAGTATTTT,CAWSRGLVTDTQYF
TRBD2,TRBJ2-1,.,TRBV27,TGTGCCAGCTCTACTCTGAGCGGGAGGAGCAATGAGCAGTTCTTC,CASSTLSGRSNEQFF
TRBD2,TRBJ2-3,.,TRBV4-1,TGCGCCAGCAGCCAAGCATGGGCGGGAGAGAAAGATACGCAGTATTTT,CASSQAWAGEKDTQYF
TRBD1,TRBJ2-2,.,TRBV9,TGTGCCAGCAGCGTAGGAGGACAGGGGGCGACCACCGGGGAGCTGTTTTTT,CASSVGGQGATTGELFF